A selection of T cell receptor beta chains follows, all from one sample in a study of T cell responses to AZD1222 COVID-19 vaccine. Some clones are missing from TCRdb's copy, which holds only in-frame ones; the method was immunoSEQ multiplex PCR. The repertoire holds around 160,000 clones, with about nine tenths as singletons. The material sequenced was peripheral blood, taken on day 0 of AZD1222 vaccination. Source of these receptors: an adult in good health. CDR3s leave out the opening cysteine and the closing phenylalanine or tryptophan. The D gene is left open where the match is weak.

CDR3 length | J gene | D gene | V gene | CDR3 protein
13 | TRBJ1-1 | . | TRBV7-2 | ASSASGSANTEAF
13 | TRBJ1-1 | . | TRBV18 | ASSPLGQLNTEAF
9 | TRBJ1-2 | . | TRBV29-1 | SVGGTNGYT
13 | TRBJ2-5 | . | TRBV28 | ASSFAGPAKETQY
14 | TRBJ1-1 | . | TRBV19 | ASSSLGRGANTEAF
12 | TRBJ1-2 | TRBD1 | TRBV4-1 | ASSQQGAGYGYT
11 | TRBJ1-6 | TRBD1 | TRBV19 | ASAGTGNSPLH
9 | TRBJ2-2 | . | TRBV7-6 | ASRLGGELF
14 | TRBJ2-2 | . | TRBV24-1 | ATSEYRVIGPGELF
12 | TRBJ1-6 | . | TRBV3-1/TRBV3-2 | ASSLSVDNSPLH
10 | TRBJ1-2 | . | TRBV12-3/TRBV12-4 | ASSLAGAGYT
12 | TRBJ2-4 | TRBD2 | TRBV7-9 | ASDPAGGRGIQY
14 | TRBJ2-1 | TRBD2 | TRBV7-2 | ASSFRTSVRYNEQF
13 | TRBJ2-7 | TRBD1 | TRBV5-5 | ASSLAGTAAYEQY
14 | TRBJ1-1 | . | TRBV7-6 | ASSTGTPSLNTEAF
12 | TRBJ1-2 | . | TRBV7-8 | ASSSLYNHYGYT
11 | TRBJ1-1 | . | TRBV3-1/TRBV3-2 | ASSFSAADEAF
13 | TRBJ2-3 | TRBD2 | TRBV11-1 | ASSRTSVHTDTQY
13 | TRBJ1-1 | . | TRBV11-2 | ASSQGPKGNTEAF
11 | TRBJ1-2 | TRBD1 | TRBV27 | ASSSTGGAGYT
13 | TRBJ2-7 | . | TRBV5-1 | ASRHLQGSSYEQY
12 | TRBJ2-7 | TRBD1 | TRBV9 | ASSVRQGAYEQY
13 | TRBJ2-1 | TRBD2 | TRBV3-1/TRBV3-2 | ASSPGSGGYNEQF
11 | TRBJ1-2 | . | TRBV7-2 | ASSWARTRGYT
10 | TRBJ2-7 | . | TRBV5-1 | ASSLGYYEQY
9 | TRBJ1-4 | . | TRBV30 | AWRQGEKLF
13 | TRBJ1-5 | TRBD1 | TRBV19 | ASSLTGGGNQPQH
13 | TRBJ1-6 | . | TRBV6-5 | ASSYGSDYNSPLH
13 | TRBJ1-5 | . | TRBV19 | ASSHPGRSNQPQH
13 | TRBJ2-5 | TRBD2 | TRBV4-1 | ASSQTPLLAETQY
12 | TRBJ1-5 | . | TRBV10-3 | AISEGRENQPQH
11 | TRBJ1-1 | . | TRBV5-8 | AGASGWDTEAF
14 | TRBJ2-7 | . | TRBV5-1 | ASSLVAARSSYEQY
12 | TRBJ2-3 | . | TRBV2 | ASKRTGLADTQY
12 | TRBJ1-2 | . | TRBV2 | ASSLQGTNYGYT
13 | TRBJ1-4 | . | TRBV28 | ASRFHRVGMEKLF
12 | TRBJ2-7 | . | TRBV5-6 | ASTPGLRQNEQY
14 | TRBJ2-2 | . | TRBV11-1 | ASSFQGLDGTGELF
11 | TRBJ1-2 | TRBD1 | TRBV9 | ASRRQGGYGYT
11 | TRBJ1-2 | . | TRBV24-1 | ATSDRQNYGYT